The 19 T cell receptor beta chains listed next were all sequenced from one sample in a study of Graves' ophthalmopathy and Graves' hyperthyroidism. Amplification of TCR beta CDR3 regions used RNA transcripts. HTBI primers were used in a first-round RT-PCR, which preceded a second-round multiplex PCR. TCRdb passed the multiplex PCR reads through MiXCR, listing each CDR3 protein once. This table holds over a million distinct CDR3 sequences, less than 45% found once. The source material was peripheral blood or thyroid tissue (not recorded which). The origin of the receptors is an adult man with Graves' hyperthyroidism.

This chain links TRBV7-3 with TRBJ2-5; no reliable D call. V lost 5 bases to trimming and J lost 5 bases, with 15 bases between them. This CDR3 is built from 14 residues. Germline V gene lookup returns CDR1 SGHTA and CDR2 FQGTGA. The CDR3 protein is CASSPGRQSETQYF. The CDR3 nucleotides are TGTGCCAGCAGCCCCGGCAGGCAGTCGGAGACCCAGTACTTC.

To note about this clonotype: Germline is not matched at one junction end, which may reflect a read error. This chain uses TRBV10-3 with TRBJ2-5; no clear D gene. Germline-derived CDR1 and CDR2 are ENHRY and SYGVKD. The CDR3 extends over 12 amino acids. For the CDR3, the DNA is TGTGCCAGCAGTTTCTCTCCTATGACCCAGTACTTC. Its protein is CASSFSPMTQYF.

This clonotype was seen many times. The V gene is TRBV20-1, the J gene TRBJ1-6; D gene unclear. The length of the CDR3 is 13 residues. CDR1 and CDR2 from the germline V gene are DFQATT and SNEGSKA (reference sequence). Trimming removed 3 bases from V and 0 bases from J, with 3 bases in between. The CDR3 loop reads CSARHSYNSPLHF. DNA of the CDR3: TGCAGTGCTAGGCACTCCTATAATTCACCCCTCCACTTT.

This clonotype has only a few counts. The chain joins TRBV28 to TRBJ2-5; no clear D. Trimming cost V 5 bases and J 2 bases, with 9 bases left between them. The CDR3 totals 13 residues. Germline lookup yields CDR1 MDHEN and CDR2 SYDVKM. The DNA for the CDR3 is TGTGCCAGCAGTCCCCCGCAGCAAGAGACCCAGTACTTC. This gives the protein CASSPPQQETQYF.

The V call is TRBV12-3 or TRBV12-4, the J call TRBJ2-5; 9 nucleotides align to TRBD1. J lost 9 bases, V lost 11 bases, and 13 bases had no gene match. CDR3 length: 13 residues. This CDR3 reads CAGGRDRVQPQYF. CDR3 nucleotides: TGTGCCGGCGGCCGGGACAGGGTCCAGCCCCAGTACTTC.

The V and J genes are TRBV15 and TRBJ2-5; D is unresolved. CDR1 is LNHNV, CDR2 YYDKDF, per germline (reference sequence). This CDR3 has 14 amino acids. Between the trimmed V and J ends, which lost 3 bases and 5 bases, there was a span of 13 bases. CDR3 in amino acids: CATSSLVGLETQYF. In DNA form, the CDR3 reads TGTGCCACCAGCAGCTTGGTGGGGTTGGAGACCCAGTACTTC.

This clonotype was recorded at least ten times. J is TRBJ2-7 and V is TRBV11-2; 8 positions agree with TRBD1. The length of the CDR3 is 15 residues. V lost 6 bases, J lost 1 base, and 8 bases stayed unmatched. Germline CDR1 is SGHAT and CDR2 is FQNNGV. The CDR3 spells CASSETGDKSYEQYF. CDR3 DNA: TGTGCCAGCAGTGAGACAGGGGATAAATCCTACGAGCAGTACTTC.

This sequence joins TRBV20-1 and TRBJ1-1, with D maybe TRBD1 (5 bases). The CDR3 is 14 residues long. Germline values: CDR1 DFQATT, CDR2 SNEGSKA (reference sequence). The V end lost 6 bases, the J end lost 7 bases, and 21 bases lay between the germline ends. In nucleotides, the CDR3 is TGCAGTGCCCTAAGGGGTACCCTTAGGGGTGAAGCTTTCTTT. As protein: CSALRGTLRGEAFF.

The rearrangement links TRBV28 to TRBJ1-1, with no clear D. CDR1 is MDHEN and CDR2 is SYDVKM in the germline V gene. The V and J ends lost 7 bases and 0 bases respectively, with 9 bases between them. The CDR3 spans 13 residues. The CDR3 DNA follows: TGTGCCAGCAACCTGCCCATGAACACTGAAGCTTTCTTT. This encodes CASNLPMNTEAFF.

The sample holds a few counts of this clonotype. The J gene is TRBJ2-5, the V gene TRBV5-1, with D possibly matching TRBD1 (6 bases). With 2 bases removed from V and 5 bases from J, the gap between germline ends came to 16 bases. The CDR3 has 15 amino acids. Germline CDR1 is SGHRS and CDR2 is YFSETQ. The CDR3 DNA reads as TGCGCCAGCAGCTTACAGGGTTTAACGCACGAGACCCAGTACTTC. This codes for CASSLQGLTHETQYF.

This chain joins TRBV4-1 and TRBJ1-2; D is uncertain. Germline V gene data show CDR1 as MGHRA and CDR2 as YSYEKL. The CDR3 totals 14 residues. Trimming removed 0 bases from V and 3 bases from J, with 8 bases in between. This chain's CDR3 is CASSQDPAYYGYTF. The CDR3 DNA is TGCGCCAGCAGCCAAGATCCCGCCTACTATGGCTACACCTTC.

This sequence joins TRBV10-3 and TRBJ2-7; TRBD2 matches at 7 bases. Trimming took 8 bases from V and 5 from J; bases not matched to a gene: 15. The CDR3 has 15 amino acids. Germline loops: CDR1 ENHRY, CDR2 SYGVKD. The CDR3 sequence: CAISGSLAVGDEQYF. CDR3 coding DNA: TGTGCCATCTCGGGGTCGCTAGCGGTAGGGGACGAGCAGTACTTC.

The CDR3 nucleotides read TGTGCCAGCAGCGGAGGGACGGTCTCTGGAAACACCATATATTTT. Protein: CASSGGTVSGNTIYF. This chain joins TRBV5-4 and TRBJ1-3; tentative D call: TRBD1 (5 bases). Germline assignment: CDR1 SGHNT and CDR2 YYREEE (reference sequence). The CDR3 sequence is 15 residues long. Trimming took off 4 bases at V and 0 bases at J, with 11 bases between the two ends.

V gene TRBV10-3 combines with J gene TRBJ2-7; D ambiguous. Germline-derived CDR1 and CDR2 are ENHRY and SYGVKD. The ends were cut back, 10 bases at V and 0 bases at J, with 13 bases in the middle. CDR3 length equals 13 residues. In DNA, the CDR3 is TGTGCCAGCACTATTCCCAACTCCTACGAGCAGTACTTC. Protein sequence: CASTIPNSYEQYF.

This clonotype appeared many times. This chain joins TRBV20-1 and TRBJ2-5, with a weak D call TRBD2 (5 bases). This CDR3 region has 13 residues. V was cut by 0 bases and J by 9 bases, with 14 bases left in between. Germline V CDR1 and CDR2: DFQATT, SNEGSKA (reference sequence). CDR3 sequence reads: CSARDLRSGAQYF. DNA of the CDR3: TGCAGTGCTAGAGATCTGCGATCCGGGGCCCAGTACTTC.

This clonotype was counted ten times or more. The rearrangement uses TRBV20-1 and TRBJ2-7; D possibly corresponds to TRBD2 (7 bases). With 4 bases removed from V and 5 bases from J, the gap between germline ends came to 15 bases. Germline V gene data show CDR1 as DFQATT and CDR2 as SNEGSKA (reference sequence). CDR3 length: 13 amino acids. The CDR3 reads CSATRQAGDEQYF. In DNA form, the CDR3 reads TGCAGTGCTACCCGACAGGCGGGGGACGAGCAGTACTTC.

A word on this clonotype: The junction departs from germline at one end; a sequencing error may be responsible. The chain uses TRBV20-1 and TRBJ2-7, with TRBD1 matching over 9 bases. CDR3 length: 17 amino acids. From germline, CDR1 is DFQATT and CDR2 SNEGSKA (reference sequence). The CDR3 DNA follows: TGCAGTGCTAGAGGCCCGGGACAGGGCGGATTCTCCTGCGAGCAGTACTTC. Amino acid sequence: CSARGPGQGGFSCEQYF.

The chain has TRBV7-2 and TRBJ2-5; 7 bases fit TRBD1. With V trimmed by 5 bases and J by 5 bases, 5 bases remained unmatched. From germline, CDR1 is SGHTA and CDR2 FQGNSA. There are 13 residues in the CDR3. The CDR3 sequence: CASSQGQRETQYF. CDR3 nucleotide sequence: TGTGCCAGCAGCCAGGGACAGAGGGAGACCCAGTACTTC.

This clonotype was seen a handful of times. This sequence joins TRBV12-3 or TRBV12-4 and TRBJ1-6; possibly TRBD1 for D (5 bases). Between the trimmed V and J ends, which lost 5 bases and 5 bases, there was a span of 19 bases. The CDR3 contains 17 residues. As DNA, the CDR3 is TGTGCCAGCAGTCCCGGGATCCCCAGGGCGGATAATTCACCCCTCCACTTT. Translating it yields CASSPGIPRADNSPLHF.